This is a list of T cell receptor beta chains from one sample in a study of PD-1 and CTLA-4 blockade in melanoma. The table came from immunoSEQ multiplex PCR; TCRdb's copy has only in-frame clones and leaves some out. Here the sample spans about 31,000 clones, 80% to 95% being singletons. The sequencing used CD8+ T cells from peripheral blood, collected from a patient given anti-PD-1 treatment. These receptors originate from a human donor with melanoma. Both conserved end residues are part of each CDR3. D genes are given only for firm matches. The size of a clone is reported for some rows only, either as once, few or many, or as a class for expanded clones.

abundance: few; v_gene: TRBV7-9; j_gene: TRBJ1-5; d_gene: NA; CDR3nt: TGTGCCAGCAGCTTGGGGACCGATCAGCCCCAGCATTTT; CDR3aa: CASSLGTDQPQHF
abundance: NA; v_gene: TRBV5-1; j_gene: TRBJ2-1; d_gene: TRBD2; CDR3nt: TGCGCCAGCAGCTCTAGCGGGGGGTACAATGAGCAGTTCTTC; CDR3aa: CASSSSGGYNEQFF
abundance: NA; v_gene: TRBV29-1; j_gene: TRBJ2-1; d_gene: TRBD2; CDR3nt: TGCAGAATAGCGGGGGGAACCTACAATGAGCAGTTCTTC; CDR3aa: CRIAGGTYNEQFF
abundance: once; v_gene: TRBV27; j_gene: TRBJ2-2; d_gene: NA; CDR3nt: TGTGCCAGCAGAAAATGGGGAGCCTCCGACGTCACCGGGGAGCTGTTTTTT; CDR3aa: CASRKWGASDVTGELFF
abundance: NA; v_gene: TRBV28; j_gene: TRBJ2-4; d_gene: NA; CDR3nt: TGTGCCAGCAGTTTCCGGTTAGCCAAAAACATTCAGTACTTC; CDR3aa: CASSFRLAKNIQYF
abundance: NA; v_gene: TRBV3-1/TRBV3-2; j_gene: TRBJ2-3; d_gene: NA; CDR3nt: TGTGCCAGCAGCCAAGACATAGTAGCAGATACGCAGTATTTT; CDR3aa: CASSQDIVADTQYF
abundance: NA; v_gene: TRBV18; j_gene: TRBJ2-1; d_gene: TRBD2; CDR3nt: TGTGCCAGCTCACCCGGGGGGGCCTACAATGAGCAGTTCTTC; CDR3aa: CASSPGGAYNEQFF
abundance: NA; v_gene: TRBV18; j_gene: TRBJ2-3; d_gene: TRBD2; CDR3nt: TGTGCCAGCTCACCCCCTAGCGGGAGTGCAGATACGCAGTATTTT; CDR3aa: CASSPPSGSADTQYF
abundance: NA; v_gene: TRBV6-2/TRBV6-3; j_gene: TRBJ2-7; d_gene: NA; CDR3nt: TGTGCCAGCAGCCCTGGGTTTCTACTACTACTTGTCGAGCAGTACTTC; CDR3aa: CASSPGFLLLLVEQYF
abundance: NA; v_gene: TRBV5-1; j_gene: TRBJ1-5; d_gene: NA; CDR3nt: TGCGCCAGCAGCTTGGAAGCCGGTAACAATCAGCCCCAGCATTTT; CDR3aa: CASSLEAGNNQPQHF
abundance: NA; v_gene: TRBV19; j_gene: TRBJ1-1; d_gene: NA; CDR3nt: TGTGCCAGTAGGCTGAACACTGAAGCTTTCTTT; CDR3aa: CASRLNTEAFF
abundance: NA; v_gene: TRBV27; j_gene: TRBJ2-3; d_gene: NA; CDR3nt: TGTGCCAGCAGTCTTATCAGGGGAGATACGCAGTATTTT; CDR3aa: CASSLIRGDTQYF
abundance: NA; v_gene: TRBV3-1/TRBV3-2; j_gene: TRBJ1-3; d_gene: NA; CDR3nt: TGTGCCAGCAGCCAAGGGGGGGCTGGAAACACCATATATTTT; CDR3aa: CASSQGGAGNTIYF
abundance: NA; v_gene: TRBV28; j_gene: TRBJ1-5; d_gene: NA; CDR3nt: TGTGCCAGCAATTCCGCAGGGGTTAGCAATCAGCCCCAGCATTTT; CDR3aa: CASNSAGVSNQPQHF
abundance: NA; v_gene: TRBV9; j_gene: TRBJ2-5; d_gene: NA; CDR3nt: TGTGCCAGCAGTCCCAATCGCGTTGGGGAGACCCAGTACTTC; CDR3aa: CASSPNRVGETQYF
abundance: NA; v_gene: TRBV6-6; j_gene: TRBJ2-1; d_gene: TRBD2; CDR3nt: TGTGCCAGCAGTCCTCCCTCGCGGGAGGGCCTCCACAATGAGCAGTTCTTC; CDR3aa: CASSPPSREGLHNEQFF
abundance: NA; v_gene: TRBV11-2; j_gene: TRBJ2-3; d_gene: TRBD2; CDR3nt: TGTGCCAGCAGCTTAGTTATTAGCGGGACCGCAGATACGCAGTATTTT; CDR3aa: CASSLVISGTADTQYF
abundance: NA; v_gene: TRBV4-2; j_gene: TRBJ2-7; d_gene: NA; CDR3nt: TGTGCCAGCAGCCAAGAGTTTGGGGGGCCCGCCTACGAGCAGTACTTC; CDR3aa: CASSQEFGGPAYEQYF
abundance: NA; v_gene: TRBV3-1/TRBV3-2; j_gene: TRBJ2-1; d_gene: NA; CDR3nt: TGTGCCAGCAGCCAAGTTGGTCAGAGCTCCTACAATGAGCAGTTCTTC; CDR3aa: CASSQVGQSSYNEQFF
abundance: NA; v_gene: TRBV5-1; j_gene: TRBJ2-7; d_gene: TRBD1; CDR3nt: TGCGCCAGCAGCTCGAGACAGGGGGTATACGAGCAGTACTTC; CDR3aa: CASSSRQGVYEQYF
abundance: once; v_gene: TRBV4-2; j_gene: TRBJ2-7; d_gene: TRBD2; CDR3nt: TGTGCCAGCAGCCAAGATCCCACTAGCGGGGTCGACGAGCAGTACTTC; CDR3aa: CASSQDPTSGVDEQYF
abundance: NA; v_gene: TRBV10-3; j_gene: TRBJ1-2; d_gene: NA; CDR3nt: TGTGCCATCAGTGATAGGACTTCTATCAACTATGGCTACACCTTC; CDR3aa: CAISDRTSINYGYTF
abundance: once; v_gene: TRBV9; j_gene: TRBJ2-3; d_gene: NA; CDR3nt: TGTGCCAGCAGCGTAGTCGGTTCAGATACGCAGTATTTT; CDR3aa: CASSVVGSDTQYF
abundance: NA; v_gene: TRBV29-1; j_gene: TRBJ2-1; d_gene: NA; CDR3nt: TGCAGCGTCCTACTAAGCCTTGCCTACAATGAGCAGTTCTTC; CDR3aa: CSVLLSLAYNEQFF
abundance: NA; v_gene: TRBV30; j_gene: TRBJ2-7; d_gene: TRBD1; CDR3nt: TGTGCCTGGGGGACAGGGGGACACGAGCAGTACTTC; CDR3aa: CAWGTGGHEQYF
abundance: NA; v_gene: TRBV7-6; j_gene: TRBJ1-1; d_gene: NA; CDR3nt: TGTGCCAGCAGCTTAATCCCGAGGGGGAAAACGAACACTGAAGCTTTCTTT; CDR3aa: CASSLIPRGKTNTEAFF
abundance: NA; v_gene: TRBV6-1; j_gene: TRBJ2-2; d_gene: NA; CDR3nt: TGTGCCAGCAGTGACCCAGCGGAAAACACCGGGGAGCTGTTTTTT; CDR3aa: CASSDPAENTGELFF
abundance: NA; v_gene: TRBV13; j_gene: TRBJ2-1; d_gene: TRBD2; CDR3nt: TGTGCCATTCAGACTAGCGGGACGCCTCGGAATGAGCAGTTCTTC; CDR3aa: CAIQTSGTPRNEQFF
abundance: NA; v_gene: TRBV21-1; j_gene: TRBJ2-1; d_gene: NA; CDR3nt: TGTGCCAGCTCCGCCAGGGGGGAATGGAATGAGCAGTTCTTC; CDR3aa: CASSARGEWNEQFF
abundance: few; v_gene: TRBV6-5; j_gene: TRBJ1-1; d_gene: NA; CDR3nt: TGTGCCAGCAGCCCAGGCGAGGGAGGGACTGAAGCTTTCTTT; CDR3aa: CASSPGEGGTEAFF
abundance: NA; v_gene: TRBV18; j_gene: TRBJ2-2; d_gene: NA; CDR3nt: TGTGCCAGCTCACCCGAACAGGACTCCACCGGGGAGCTGTTTTTT; CDR3aa: CASSPEQDSTGELFF
abundance: NA; v_gene: TRBV29-1; j_gene: TRBJ2-1; d_gene: NA; CDR3nt: TGCAGCGCCAGGACCTCCTACAATGAGCAGTTCTTC; CDR3aa: CSARTSYNEQFF
abundance: NA; v_gene: TRBV9; j_gene: TRBJ2-7; d_gene: NA; CDR3nt: TGTGCCAGCAGCGTCGACAGCTACGAGCAGTACTTC; CDR3aa: CASSVDSYEQYF
abundance: few; v_gene: TRBV6-1; j_gene: TRBJ1-1; d_gene: NA; CDR3nt: TGTGCCAGCAGCCCTAACACTGAAGCTTTCTTT; CDR3aa: CASSPNTEAFF
abundance: once; v_gene: TRBV11-2; j_gene: TRBJ1-4; d_gene: NA; CDR3nt: TGTGCCAGCAGCGAGTGGGCGGGAGAAAAACTGTTTTTT; CDR3aa: CASSEWAGEKLFF
abundance: NA; v_gene: TRBV4-1; j_gene: TRBJ1-2; d_gene: NA; CDR3nt: TGCGCCAGCAGCCAAGATTCGGCACAGGAATTCTATGGCTACACCTTC; CDR3aa: CASSQDSAQEFYGYTF
abundance: NA; v_gene: TRBV18; j_gene: TRBJ2-3; d_gene: TRBD2; CDR3nt: TGTGCCAGCTCCCCCCCGGGGGGACTAACTAGCACAGATACGCAGTATTTT; CDR3aa: CASSPPGGLTSTDTQYF
abundance: once; v_gene: TRBV9; j_gene: TRBJ1-2; d_gene: TRBD1; CDR3nt: TGTGCCAGCAGCGCCTTGGACAGGGCGATTGTTAGCTACACCTTC; CDR3aa: CASSALDRAIVSYTF
abundance: NA; v_gene: TRBV28; j_gene: TRBJ1-1; d_gene: NA; CDR3nt: TGTGCCAGCAGTTTCAGGGGCGATGGCACTGAAGCTTTCTTT; CDR3aa: CASSFRGDGTEAFF
abundance: NA; v_gene: TRBV7-9; j_gene: TRBJ1-5; d_gene: NA; CDR3nt: TGTGCCAGCAGCTCAACGGTGGGGGGCGATCAGCCCCAGCATTTT; CDR3aa: CASSSTVGGDQPQHF
abundance: NA; v_gene: TRBV19; j_gene: TRBJ1-5; d_gene: NA; CDR3nt: TGTGCCAGTAGTATTGGGGCAGGGAGTCAGCCCCAGCATTTT; CDR3aa: CASSIGAGSQPQHF
abundance: NA; v_gene: TRBV6-5; j_gene: TRBJ1-6; d_gene: NA; CDR3nt: TGTGCCAGCAGTTCTACTACAGGGTCCTCACCCCTCCACTTT; CDR3aa: CASSSTTGSSPLHF
abundance: once; v_gene: TRBV28; j_gene: TRBJ1-5; d_gene: NA; CDR3nt: TGTGCCAGCAGTTTAAGGGGTGTGGGCAATCAGCCCCAGCATTTT; CDR3aa: CASSLRGVGNQPQHF
abundance: NA; v_gene: TRBV28; j_gene: TRBJ2-1; d_gene: NA; CDR3nt: TGTGCCAGCAGTTTGGACCCTCGAGGGGACAATGAGCAGTTCTTC; CDR3aa: CASSLDPRGDNEQFF
abundance: once; v_gene: TRBV6-5; j_gene: TRBJ1-1; d_gene: NA; CDR3nt: TGTGCCAGCAGTCCAGGGTTGGTGAACACTGAAGCTTTCTTT; CDR3aa: CASSPGLVNTEAFF
abundance: once; v_gene: TRBV13; j_gene: TRBJ1-6; d_gene: NA; CDR3nt: TGTGCCAGCAGCTTAGGCCCGCAGTATAATTCACCCCTCCACTTT; CDR3aa: CASSLGPQYNSPLHF
abundance: NA; v_gene: TRBV7-8; j_gene: TRBJ2-3; d_gene: TRBD2; CDR3nt: TGTGCCAGCAGCGCACCGGTAGCGGGGGTCACAGATACGCAGTATTTT; CDR3aa: CASSAPVAGVTDTQYF
abundance: NA; v_gene: TRBV5-1; j_gene: TRBJ2-3; d_gene: TRBD2; CDR3nt: TGCGCCAGCAGCTCCTTCCTAGCGGGGGGCACAGATACGCAGTATTTT; CDR3aa: CASSSFLAGGTDTQYF
abundance: once; v_gene: TRBV18; j_gene: TRBJ2-1; d_gene: NA; CDR3nt: TGTGCCAGTCAGGACAGTCATGGGCAGTTCTTC; CDR3aa: CASQDSHGQFF
abundance: NA; v_gene: TRBV5-5; j_gene: TRBJ2-7; d_gene: NA; CDR3nt: TGTGCCAGCAGCTTGGTTGGGAGACCCTACGAGCAGTACTTC; CDR3aa: CASSLVGRPYEQYF
abundance: NA; v_gene: TRBV18; j_gene: TRBJ2-7; d_gene: TRBD2; CDR3nt: TGTGCCAGCTCACCACCGGCGGGGGAGGACGAGCAGTACTTC; CDR3aa: CASSPPAGEDEQYF
abundance: NA; v_gene: TRBV6-5; j_gene: TRBJ2-5; d_gene: TRBD2; CDR3nt: TGTGCCAGCAGAACTAGCGGGAGTGAGACCCAGTACTTC; CDR3aa: CASRTSGSETQYF
abundance: NA; v_gene: TRBV11-2; j_gene: TRBJ2-7; d_gene: NA; CDR3nt: TGTGCCAGCAGCTTCTACGGGGGGCAATACGAGCAGTACTTC; CDR3aa: CASSFYGGQYEQYF
abundance: NA; v_gene: TRBV4-1; j_gene: TRBJ1-1; d_gene: NA; CDR3nt: TGCGCCAGCAGCCGTACGACAGATGTCGCTGAAGCTTTCTTT; CDR3aa: CASSRTTDVAEAFF
abundance: NA; v_gene: TRBV6-2/TRBV6-3; j_gene: TRBJ2-7; d_gene: NA; CDR3nt: TGTGCCAGCAGTTACAACAGAGGAGGATTGCTCCCCTACGAGCAGTACTTC; CDR3aa: CASSYNRGGLLPYEQYF
abundance: NA; v_gene: TRBV27; j_gene: TRBJ2-2; d_gene: TRBD1; CDR3nt: TGTGCCAGCAGCCTATTGACAGGGAAAGCCGGGGAGCTGTTTTTT; CDR3aa: CASSLLTGKAGELFF
abundance: NA; v_gene: TRBV11-2; j_gene: TRBJ1-4; d_gene: TRBD1; CDR3nt: TGTGCCAGCAGTCCGCCAACAGGGGGCGCGCAGGAAAAACTGTTTTTT; CDR3aa: CASSPPTGGAQEKLFF
abundance: NA; v_gene: TRBV27; j_gene: TRBJ2-1; d_gene: TRBD2; CDR3nt: TGTGCCAGCAGTTTTGCCCCGATAGCGGGGGACTACAATGAGCAGTTCTTC; CDR3aa: CASSFAPIAGDYNEQFF
abundance: NA; v_gene: TRBV11-2; j_gene: TRBJ2-1; d_gene: NA; CDR3nt: TGTGCCAGCAGGCGCCCTGAGGGGTCCTACAATGAGCAGTTCTTC; CDR3aa: CASRRPEGSYNEQFF